These 7 T cell receptor beta chains came from one sample sequenced in a study of T cells in localized non-small cell lung cancer. Measured with immunoSEQ multiplex PCR; TCRdb has only the in-frame clones, and not every one. This table holds 100,000 to 150,000 clones, about 90% found once. Sequencing used peripheral blood, obtained before any cancer treatment. The receptors derive from a female donor of 60 years or more with stage I lung adenocarcinoma.

The V and J genes are TRBV27 and TRBJ2-3, with D possibly being TRBD1 or TRBD2 (6 bases each). V lost 1 base and J lost 2, with 7 bases in between. The CDR3 runs 14 residues. Looked up from germline, CDR1 is MNHEY and CDR2 is SMNVEV (reference sequence). Written as DNA, the CDR3 is TGTGCCAGCAGTTTATGGGGGGCCACAGATACGCAGTATTTT. Protein product: CASSLWGATDTQYF.

This rearrangement joins TRBV28 to TRBJ1-4, with D perhaps matching TRBD1 (5 bases). The V end was cut by 2 bases, the J end by 4 bases, with 8 bases between. The germline V gene has CDR1 MDHEN and CDR2 SYDVKM. The CDR3 covers 14 residues. This chain's CDR3 is CASSLGGSNEKLFF. DNA of the CDR3: TGTGCCAGCAGTTTAGGGGGGAGTAATGAAAAACTGTTTTTT.

A word on this clone: This CDR3 is also generated by other DNA sequences in the sample. This chain uses TRBV28 with TRBJ1-5; D is undetermined. V gave up 3 bases and J gave up 1 base, with 4 bases separating them. This CDR3 has 13 amino acids. Germline assignment: CDR1 MDHEN and CDR2 SYDVKM. CDR3 region: CASSLISNQPQHF. CDR3 DNA: TGTGCCAGCAGTTTGATCAGCAATCAGCCCCAGCATTTT.

This clone has just a few counts. The gene calls are TRBV30 and TRBJ1-1; D remains ambiguous. CDR3 length: 13 residues. V was clipped by 5 bases and J by 5 bases, with 15 bases between them. Germline-derived CDR1 and CDR2 are GTSNPN and SVGIG (reference sequence). CDR3 region: CAWGRNLGTEAFF. CDR3 DNA sequence: TGTGCCTGGGGGAGGAATTTGGGGACTGAAGCTTTCTTT.

This chain links TRBV2 with TRBJ1-5; no clear D. Germline lookup yields CDR1 SNHLY and CDR2 FYNNEI. The CDR3 is 15 amino acids. V lost 1 base to trimming and J lost 3 bases, with 10 bases between them. The CDR3 loop reads CASSEERQPNQPQHF. CDR3 DNA: TGTGCCAGCAGTGAAGAGCGGCAGCCCAATCAGCCCCAGCATTTT.

The chain carries TRBV18 and TRBJ1-4; D is unclear. The CDR3 contains 17 residues. Trimming removed 3 bases at V and 3 bases at J, with 17 bases between. Per germline, CDR1 KGHSH and CDR2 LQKENI. CDR3 nucleotides: TGTGCCAGCTCACCGGCAATGGTTGGGTCTGCTAATGAAAAACTGTTTTTT. Translated, it gives CASSPAMVGSANEKLFF.

The CDR3 reads CASRLEAAKESEQFF. Here the CDR3 DNA reads TGTGCCAGCAGGTTAGAAGCGGCAAAAGAGAGTGAGCAGTTCTTC. The V and J genes are TRBV2 and TRBJ2-1; maybe TRBD2 (5 bases). Deletions cut 6 bases from V and 9 bases from J, with 21 bases between. Germline CDR1 is SNHLY and CDR2 is FYNNEI. The CDR3 length is 15 residues.